These T cell receptor beta chains were read from a single sample in a study of T cell responses to AZD1222 COVID-19 vaccine. Repertoires were generated with immunoSEQ multiplex PCR, while TCRdb's copy carries only in-frame clones and drops some. The sample comprises around 18,000 clones, roughly 79% of which are singletons, and roughly a fifth rests with the top ten. The sample consisted of peripheral blood, taken 28 days after the second AZD1222 dose. The receptors shown here come from an adult who received the AZD1222 COVID-19 vaccine. The CDR3 runs from the conserved cysteine through the conserved F or W. A D gene is named only where the DNA matches it firmly. For some rows the clone size is stated as once, few or many, or as a class when expanded; others skip it.

CDR3aa: CASSGGTSYNEQFF
CDR3nt: TGTGCCAGTAGCGGGGGGACCTCCTACAATGAGCAGTTCTTC
len: 14
abundance: NA
d_gene: TRBD2
v_gene: TRBV19
j_gene: TRBJ2-1

CDR3aa: CSASSGAINTEAFF
CDR3nt: TGCAGTGCTAGTTCAGGGGCGATCAACACTGAAGCTTTCTTT
len: 14
abundance: once
d_gene: NA
v_gene: TRBV20-1
j_gene: TRBJ1-1

CDR3aa: CASSESRESVQYF
CDR3nt: TGCGCCAGCAGTGAGTCGAGGGAATCGGTTCAGTACTTC
len: 13
abundance: NA
d_gene: NA
v_gene: TRBV10-1
j_gene: TRBJ2-4

CDR3aa: CASSVEVGQAYEQYF
CDR3nt: TGTGCCAGCAGCGTAGAAGTGGGACAGGCCTACGAGCAGTACTTC
len: 15
abundance: few
d_gene: TRBD1
v_gene: TRBV9
j_gene: TRBJ2-7

CDR3aa: CASQGAHTEAFF
CDR3nt: TGTGCCAGCCAGGGGGCGCACACTGAAGCTTTCTTT
len: 12
abundance: NA
d_gene: TRBD1
v_gene: TRBV27
j_gene: TRBJ1-1

CDR3aa: CASSYSGGRATNEQFF
CDR3nt: TGTGCCAGCAGTTACTCTGGCGGGAGGGCTACGAATGAGCAGTTCTTC
len: 16
abundance: NA
d_gene: TRBD2
v_gene: TRBV6-5
j_gene: TRBJ2-1

CDR3aa: CASTASGSLYNEQFF
CDR3nt: TGCGCCAGTACGGCTAGCGGGAGTCTTTACAATGAGCAGTTCTTC
len: 15
abundance: NA
d_gene: TRBD2
v_gene: TRBV5-1
j_gene: TRBJ2-1

CDR3aa: CASSVRDTGELFF
CDR3nt: TGCGCCAGCAGTGTCAGGGACACCGGGGAGCTGTTTTTT
len: 13
abundance: NA
d_gene: NA
v_gene: TRBV10-1
j_gene: TRBJ2-2

CDR3aa: CASSQGLNYGYTF
CDR3nt: TGTGCCAGCAGCCAGGGCCTTAACTATGGCTACACCTTC
len: 13
abundance: once
d_gene: NA
v_gene: TRBV14
j_gene: TRBJ1-2

CDR3aa: CASSLRTGLLDSPLHF
CDR3nt: TGTGCCAGCAGCCTGCGGACGGGACTCTTGGATTCACCCCTCCACTTT
len: 16
abundance: NA
d_gene: NA
v_gene: TRBV5-5
j_gene: TRBJ1-6

CDR3aa: CASSPPGQNYGYTF
CDR3nt: TGTGCCAGCAGCCCCCCGGGACAGAACTATGGCTACACCTTC
len: 14
abundance: NA
d_gene: TRBD1
v_gene: TRBV5-4
j_gene: TRBJ1-2

CDR3aa: CASSPGHWGYNEQFF
CDR3nt: TGTGCCAGCAGCCCGGGCCATTGGGGTTACAATGAGCAGTTCTTC
len: 15
abundance: NA
d_gene: NA
v_gene: TRBV3-1/TRBV3-2
j_gene: TRBJ2-1

CDR3aa: CASKGTGFFSRQPQHF
CDR3nt: TGCGCCAGCAAAGGGACAGGGTTTTTTAGTAGGCAGCCCCAGCATTTT
len: 16
abundance: few
d_gene: TRBD1
v_gene: TRBV23-1
j_gene: TRBJ1-5

CDR3aa: CASSYAGEETQYF
CDR3nt: TGTGCCAGCAGTTACGCGGGAGAAGAGACCCAGTACTTC
len: 13
abundance: NA
d_gene: TRBD2
v_gene: TRBV6-5
j_gene: TRBJ2-5

CDR3aa: CASSLDGQGRIRNTIYF
CDR3nt: TGTGCCAGCAGCTTAGATGGACAGGGGAGAATTAGGAACACCATATATTTT
len: 17
abundance: NA
d_gene: TRBD1
v_gene: TRBV11-2
j_gene: TRBJ1-3

CDR3aa: CASSPGQGSYNEQFF
CDR3nt: TGTGCCAGCTCGCCGGGACAGGGCTCCTACAATGAGCAGTTCTTC
len: 15
abundance: NA
d_gene: TRBD1
v_gene: TRBV18
j_gene: TRBJ2-1

CDR3aa: CASSTSGTSDSEQFF
CDR3nt: TGTGCCAGCAGCACCTCCGGGACTAGCGATAGTGAGCAGTTCTTC
len: 15
abundance: few
d_gene: TRBD2
v_gene: TRBV7-9
j_gene: TRBJ2-1

CDR3aa: CATLTTGETVEQYF
CDR3nt: TGTGCCACCCTAACGACAGGGGAAACGGTCGAGCAGTACTTC
len: 14
abundance: NA
d_gene: TRBD1
v_gene: TRBV10-3
j_gene: TRBJ2-7

CDR3aa: CAWSDTADRGKGYTF
CDR3nt: TGTGCCTGGAGTGACACCGCCGACAGGGGGAAGGGCTACACCTTC
len: 15
abundance: NA
d_gene: TRBD1
v_gene: TRBV30
j_gene: TRBJ1-2

CDR3aa: CASSPSMNTEAFF
CDR3nt: TGTGCCAGTAGTCCCAGCATGAACACTGAAGCTTTCTTT
len: 13
abundance: large
d_gene: NA
v_gene: TRBV19
j_gene: TRBJ1-1

CDR3aa: CASSFDGLAGGGETQYF
CDR3nt: TGCGCCAGCAGCTTTGACGGTCTAGCGGGAGGCGGGGAGACCCAGTACTTC
len: 17
abundance: once
d_gene: TRBD2
v_gene: TRBV5-1
j_gene: TRBJ2-5

CDR3aa: CASSPQQGNQPQHF
CDR3nt: TGTGCCAGTAGTCCCCAACAGGGAAATCAGCCCCAGCATTTT
len: 14
abundance: NA
d_gene: NA
v_gene: TRBV19
j_gene: TRBJ1-5

CDR3aa: CASSVIGGAGYTF
CDR3nt: TGTGCCAGCAGTGTGATTGGGGGAGCTGGCTACACCTTC
len: 13
abundance: few
d_gene: NA
v_gene: TRBV2
j_gene: TRBJ1-2

CDR3aa: CASSHFTYEQYF
CDR3nt: TGTGCCAGCAGCCACTTTACCTACGAGCAGTACTTC
len: 12
abundance: NA
d_gene: NA
v_gene: TRBV3-1/TRBV3-2
j_gene: TRBJ2-7

CDR3aa: CASSLGTGGYGYTF
CDR3nt: TGCGCCAGCAGCTTGGGGACAGGGGGCTATGGCTACACCTTC
len: 14
abundance: NA
d_gene: TRBD1
v_gene: TRBV5-1
j_gene: TRBJ1-2

CDR3aa: CASSQDGGTVGAFF
CDR3nt: TGTGCCAGCAGCCAAGATGGGGGGACAGTGGGAGCTTTCTTT
len: 14
abundance: NA
d_gene: TRBD1
v_gene: TRBV3-1/TRBV3-2
j_gene: TRBJ1-1

CDR3aa: CASSSGQGFTEAFF
CDR3nt: TGTGCCAGCAGCTCGGGACAGGGGTTCACTGAAGCTTTCTTT
len: 14
abundance: NA
d_gene: TRBD1
v_gene: TRBV9
j_gene: TRBJ1-1

CDR3aa: CASSQRTGRDYGYTF
CDR3nt: TGCGCCAGCAGCCAAAGGACAGGGAGGGACTATGGCTACACCTTC
len: 15
abundance: few
d_gene: TRBD1
v_gene: TRBV4-3
j_gene: TRBJ1-2

CDR3aa: CASSLGLADYNEQFF
CDR3nt: TGTGCCAGCAGCCTTGGACTAGCGGATTACAATGAGCAGTTCTTC
len: 15
abundance: NA
d_gene: TRBD2
v_gene: TRBV5-4
j_gene: TRBJ2-1

CDR3aa: CAIRGDSPSTDTQYF
CDR3nt: TGTGCCATCAGGGGGGACAGCCCTAGCACAGATACGCAGTATTTT
len: 15
abundance: NA
d_gene: TRBD1
v_gene: TRBV10-3
j_gene: TRBJ2-3

CDR3aa: CASSQDANLMNTEAFF
CDR3nt: TGCGCCAGCAGCCAAGACGCCAATCTCATGAACACTGAAGCTTTCTTT
len: 16
abundance: once
d_gene: NA
v_gene: TRBV4-3
j_gene: TRBJ1-1

CDR3aa: CASSYTGTFTGELFF
CDR3nt: TGTGCCAGCTCTTACACAGGCACTTTCACCGGGGAGCTGTTTTTT
len: 15
abundance: NA
d_gene: NA
v_gene: TRBV2
j_gene: TRBJ2-2

CDR3aa: CASRPNPGSKAFF
CDR3nt: TGTGCCAGCAGGCCTAACCCCGGGAGCAAAGCTTTCTTT
len: 13
abundance: NA
d_gene: NA
v_gene: TRBV2
j_gene: TRBJ1-1

CDR3aa: CASSFLVGVTEAFF
CDR3nt: TGCGCCAGCAGCTTCCTAGTAGGTGTAACTGAAGCTTTCTTT
len: 14
abundance: NA
d_gene: NA
v_gene: TRBV5-1
j_gene: TRBJ1-1

CDR3aa: CASRWGGRAYGYTF
CDR3nt: TGTGCCAGCCGTTGGGGGGGGCGGGCCTATGGCTACACCTTC
len: 14
abundance: once
d_gene: NA
v_gene: TRBV28
j_gene: TRBJ1-2